Listed here is a single T cell receptor beta chain. Its antigen remains unidentified. The source of the sample is a study of T cell repertoires in cytomegalovirus infection. Study-wide context: HLA-B-restricted CMV epitopes that are well studied were used alongside recently identified HLA-C-restricted ones. Public signatures in TCR beta pointed to CMV infection and matching HLA type.

Broader study findings: Ex vivo, HLA-C-restricted CMV-specific TCR beta clonotypes prevailed over the rest of the response.

TCRdb analysed the reads with MiXCR anew, one entry per CDR3 protein. The repertoire includes about 890,000 distinct CDR3 sequences, 25% to 40% of them detected once, and 13% sits in the top ten. After removal of 8 bases from V and 4 bases from J, the junction contained 5 bases not matched to a gene. Germline V gene data show CDR1 as MDHEN and CDR2 as SYDVKM. This CDR3 region has 14 residues. This TCR derives from a human donor in good health (CMV status not recorded). Some clones in this sample may be carry-over from other donors' samples. Source: cultured CD8+ T cells from PBMCs, taken from culture after CMV antigen stimulation. The V call is TRBV28, the J call TRBJ2-4; 10 bases are a match to TRBD1. CDR3 nucleotides: TGTGCCAGCCGGGACAGGGGTAAGAAAAACATTCAGTACTTC. It translates to CASRDRGKKNIQYF.